A selection of T cell receptor beta chains follows, all from one sample in a study of blood T cell repertoires in COVID-19. Repertoires were generated with immunoSEQ multiplex PCR, while TCRdb's copy carries only in-frame clones and drops some. The sample includes around 130,000 clones, over 80% of them seen just once. The sample comprised PBMCs or T cells enriched from blood (not recorded which). Receptors originate from a man aged 25-45 years who had recovered from COVID-19. The CDR3 runs from the conserved cysteine through the conserved F or W. A D gene is named only where the DNA matches it firmly. The listing skips clone size in some rows; elsewhere it reads once, few, many or a size class.

NA	NA	TRBV12-5	TRBJ2-2	TGTGCTAGTGGAGGCTTCGGGACCGGGGAGCTGTTTTTT	CASGGFGTGELFF
NA	TRBD1	TRBV7-9	TRBJ1-4	TGTGCCAGCAGCCGCACCGGGGGGGGACAGGGACTTACTAATGAAAAACTGTTTTTT	CASSRTGGGQGLTNEKLFF
NA	TRBD1	TRBV3-1/TRBV3-2	TRBJ1-2	TGTGCCAGCAGTCCGGACAGGAGCTATGGCTACACCTTC	CASSPDRSYGYTF
NA	TRBD1	TRBV5-6	TRBJ1-4	TGTGCCAGCAGCGAAGGACAGGGTGACGAAAAACTGTTTTTT	CASSEGQGDEKLFF
NA	NA	TRBV6-5	TRBJ2-7	TGTGCCAGCAGTTACTCTAGACAGATCTACGAGCAGTACTTC	CASSYSRQIYEQYF
NA	TRBD2	TRBV6-5	TRBJ2-7	TGTGCCAGCAAGGAGACTAGCGTCTCTTACGAGCAGTACTTC	CASKETSVSYEQYF
NA	NA	TRBV19	TRBJ2-3	TGTGCCAGTAACCAGGGGAGTACAGATACGCAGTATTTT	CASNQGSTDTQYF
NA	NA	TRBV10-3	TRBJ1-6	TGTGCCATCAGTGGCGGCAGGGAACGTTCACCCCTCCACTTT	CAISGGRERSPLHF
NA	NA	TRBV29-1	TRBJ1-2	TGCAGCGTTGAGGGCAGAACTAACTATGGCTACACCTTC	CSVEGRTNYGYTF
NA	TRBD1	TRBV19	TRBJ2-5	TGTGCCAGTAGTATCGACGGACAGGAGGAAGAGACCCAGTACTTC	CASSIDGQEEETQYF
NA	TRBD2	TRBV24-1	TRBJ2-2	TGTGCCACAGGTCCCGGGGGGAACGGGGAGCTGTTTTTT	CATGPGGNGELFF
NA	TRBD2	TRBV7-9	TRBJ2-1	TGTGCCAGCAGCCTCCAGCGGGAGACGTACAATGAGCAGTTCTTC	CASSLQRETYNEQFF
NA	NA	TRBV30	TRBJ1-2	TGTGCCTGGAGTAACCTACTTACAGGGCCGTCCTATGGCTACACCTTC	CAWSNLLTGPSYGYTF
NA	TRBD2	TRBV2	TRBJ2-2	TGTGCCAGCAGTGAAGTGGTCGCGGGGGGCACCGGGGAGCTGTTTTTT	CASSEVVAGGTGELFF
NA	NA	TRBV6-5	TRBJ2-2	TGTGCCAGCACCAGGACAGGACCGGAGGGCGGGGAGCTGTTTTTT	CASTRTGPEGGELFF
NA	TRBD1	TRBV3-1/TRBV3-2	TRBJ1-1	TGTGCCAGCAGCCCAGTGACAGGGGGGAACACTGAAGCTTTCTTT	CASSPVTGGNTEAFF
NA	TRBD1	TRBV27	TRBJ2-3	TGTGCCAGCAGGCCTCGGGACAGGGGAAGGGATACGCAGTATTTT	CASRPRDRGRDTQYF
NA	NA	TRBV18	TRBJ2-1	TGTGCCAGCTCACCACCTAGGGGGACCTACAATGAGCAGTTCTTC	CASSPPRGTYNEQFF
few	NA	TRBV7-2	TRBJ2-7	TGTGCCAGCAGCTTAGAAGGGACTCCGGGGCACGAGCAGTACTTC	CASSLEGTPGHEQYF
NA	TRBD1	TRBV6-5	TRBJ1-1	TGTGCCAGCAGTTCCGGGACAGGGGGAGGGAACACTGAAGCTTTCTTT	CASSSGTGGGNTEAFF
NA	NA	TRBV15	TRBJ1-4	TGTGCCACCAGCAGAGGATCAGGGCCGCATGAAAAACTGTTTTTT	CATSRGSGPHEKLFF
NA	TRBD1	TRBV11-2	TRBJ1-1	TGTGCCAGCAGCAATAACAGGGGACCGACGGGTGAAGCTTTCTTT	CASSNNRGPTGEAFF
NA	TRBD1	TRBV12-5	TRBJ1-2	TGTGCTAGTGGTCTCCAACCGACAGGGCCTAACTATGGCTACACCTTC	CASGLQPTGPNYGYTF
NA	TRBD2	TRBV6-1	TRBJ2-3	TGTGCCAGCAGTGAACGGACTAGCGGGTGGGCAGATACGCAGTATTTT	CASSERTSGWADTQYF
NA	TRBD1	TRBV10-2	TRBJ1-3	TGCGCCAGCAGTGGATCGGACAGGACGCACTCTGGAAACACCATATATTTT	CASSGSDRTHSGNTIYF
once	NA	TRBV9	TRBJ2-3	TGTGCCAGCAGCGCTGGCCGAGGTGGCACAGATACGCAGTATTTT	CASSAGRGGTDTQYF
NA	TRBD2	TRBV7-9	TRBJ2-3	TGTGCCAGCAGCCGTCCCGGGGGGACCACCCATAAACCCCCCACGCAGTATTTT	CASSRPGGTTHKPPTQYF
once	TRBD1	TRBV6-5	TRBJ1-1	TGTGCCAGCAGTTACAAAGGGACAGGGAGCACTGAAGCTTTCTTT	CASSYKGTGSTEAFF
once	TRBD2	TRBV5-4	TRBJ2-7	TGTGCCAGCAGCTTGGATACGGCGGGAGGCCCCAGGGAGCAGTACTTC	CASSLDTAGGPREQYF
NA	TRBD1	TRBV19	TRBJ1-5	TGTGCCAGTAGTATCCAGGGGGCCGGGGGCAATCAGCCCCAGCATTTT	CASSIQGAGGNQPQHF
NA	TRBD2	TRBV7-9	TRBJ2-5	TGTGCCAGCAGCTTAGCTGCGGGGGGGCTGGAGACCCAGTACTTC	CASSLAAGGLETQYF
NA	NA	TRBV6-5	TRBJ2-7	TGTGCCAGCAGTATAACAGGTACCTACGAGCAGTACTTC	CASSITGTYEQYF
once	NA	TRBV11-2	TRBJ2-2	TGTGCCAGCAGCTTGGCAGGGGAGCTGTTTTTT	CASSLAGELFF
NA	TRBD2	TRBV29-1	TRBJ2-3	TGCAGCGTTCAACAACTAGCGGGGGGCCACTCTCCATCACAGAAAGATACGCAGTATTTT	CSVQQLAGGHSPSQKDTQYF
NA	NA	TRBV28	TRBJ1-1	TGTGCCAGCAGTCCCCGCCTCCCGGGGAACACTGAAGCTTTCTTT	CASSPRLPGNTEAFF
NA	TRBD2	TRBV5-6	TRBJ2-2	TGTGCCAGCAGCTCGGGACTAGACGGGAACACCGGGGAGCTGTTTTTT	CASSSGLDGNTGELFF
NA	TRBD2	TRBV7-9	TRBJ2-3	TGTGCCAGCAGGACTAGCGGCACAGATACGCAGTATTTT	CASRTSGTDTQYF
NA	NA	TRBV6-5	TRBJ1-1	TGTGCCAGCAGTTACGGACCCCAAGAGGGCTGGGTAACTTTCTTT	CASSYGPQEGWVTFF
NA	NA	TRBV5-1	TRBJ1-1	TGCGCCAGCAGCTTGGCGGGGGAGGGTGAAGCTTTCTTT	CASSLAGEGEAFF
NA	TRBD1	TRBV4-1	TRBJ1-5	TGCGCCAGCAGCCAAGATGGACAGGGGAATCAGCCCCAGCATTTT	CASSQDGQGNQPQHF
NA	TRBD2	TRBV27	TRBJ2-7	TGTGCCAGCAGTTTATCGGGGCTAGCGGGGATCTACGAGCAGTACTTC	CASSLSGLAGIYEQYF
NA	NA	TRBV6-1	TRBJ1-5	TGTGCCAGCAGTGAGTATTCACTGAGCAATCAGCCCCAGCATTTT	CASSEYSLSNQPQHF
NA	TRBD2	TRBV28	TRBJ2-2	TGTGCCAGCACAGGAGCGGGATTGAACACCGGGGAGCTGTTTTTT	CASTGAGLNTGELFF
NA	NA	TRBV19	TRBJ1-2	TGTGCCAGTAGTATTTGGGGAGACAGGAACCATGGCTACACCTTC	CASSIWGDRNHGYTF
NA	NA	TRBV19	TRBJ1-1	TGTGCCAGTAGTTCGACTAGCCGCATGGTCCCTGAAGCTTTCTTT	CASSSTSRMVPEAFF
once	NA	TRBV5-4	TRBJ2-1	TGTGCCAGCAGCTTGGACAGAGCATTCTACAATGAGCAGTTCTTC	CASSLDRAFYNEQFF
NA	TRBD2	TRBV6-5	TRBJ2-7	TGTGCCAGCAGTTATAATAGCGGGAGTACCTACGAGCAGTACTTC	CASSYNSGSTYEQYF
NA	NA	TRBV28	TRBJ1-5	TGTGCCAGCAGTTCGGACAGCTCCCAGCCCCAGCATTTT	CASSSDSSQPQHF
once	TRBD1	TRBV5-6	TRBJ1-5	TGTGCCAGCAGCTTGAGACAGGGCAGCAATCAGCCCCAGCATTTT	CASSLRQGSNQPQHF
NA	NA	TRBV21-1	TRBJ2-5	TGTGCCAGCAGCAAAGAGGAGGGCCGGAAGAGTGAGACCCAGTACTTC	CASSKEEGRKSETQYF
NA	TRBD1	TRBV14	TRBJ1-4	TGTGCCAGCAGCCAATACGGGACAGGGGATTCGGAAAAACTGTTTTTT	CASSQYGTGDSEKLFF
NA	NA	TRBV6-5	TRBJ2-1	TGTGCCAGCATACGGGATCCAGAGATCTACAATGAGCAGTTCTTC	CASIRDPEIYNEQFF
NA	NA	TRBV4-1	TRBJ2-7	TGCGCCAGCAGCCAAGATAGAAACAGGGTCCCTTACGAGCAGTACTTC	CASSQDRNRVPYEQYF
NA	NA	TRBV12-5	TRBJ1-5	TGTGCTAGTGGTTTGGCCGCGTGGGGAGTGGGGAATCAGCCCCAGCATTTT	CASGLAAWGVGNQPQHF
NA	TRBD1	TRBV20-1	TRBJ1-1	TGCAGTGCTAGAAAAGGGGACAGAGCTTTCTTT	CSARKGDRAFF